This TCR beta chain was found in a study of blood T cells in healthy people across ages. Primed by a sample-barcoded 5' primer and a J-beta primer mix, a second PCR proceeded for roughly 7 to 11 cycles. TCRdb passed the 5' RACE reads through MiXCR, listing each CDR3 protein once. The sample records about 1.8 million distinct CDR3 sequences, just under 50% being singletons. Germline CDR1 SGHTA, CDR2 FQGNSA. Trimming removed 1 base from V and 10 bases from J, with 19 bases in between. The CDR3 spans 15 residues. Sequences were obtained from blood. The chain couples TRBV7-2 to TRBJ2-5; D could derive from TRBD1 or TRBD2 (5 bases each). The sequence derives from a woman aged 40 to 55 in good health. CDR3: CASSLDGTLAGGQYF. The DNA of the CDR3 is TGTGCCAGCAGCTTAGACGGGACGCTGGCTGGTGGCCAGTACTTC.